The 18 T cell receptor beta chains below were found in one sample sequenced in a study of cytomegalovirus exposure and HLA in healthy donors. The study ran its PCR with 60 Vbeta and 13 Jbeta primers. This table comes from immunoSEQ multiplex PCR, and its TCRdb copy is limited to in-frame clones, with some not included. Of 97,000 or so clones listed, 75% to 80% are singletons. The sequencing sample was made of PBMCs. Receptors originate from a male donor in good health and CMV-seropositive.

The chain links TRBV13 to TRBJ2-1, with 8 bases matching TRBD1. The CDR3 consists of 12 residues. Germline V CDR1 and CDR2: PRHDT, FYEKMQ (reference sequence). The V gene end was trimmed by 0 bases and the J gene end by 12 bases; junction bases not matched to a gene: 1. The CDR3 DNA sequence: TGTGCCAGCAGCTTAGGCGGGACAGGGCAGTTCTTC. Protein product: CASSLGGTGQFF.

V and J are TRBV4-1 and TRBJ2-3; 8 bases agree with TRBD2. Germline lookup yields CDR1 MGHRA and CDR2 YSYEKL. The CDR3 is 17 residues long. The V segment lost 0 bases and the J segment 0 bases; nucleotides outside the gene matches: 5. DNA for the CDR3: TGCGCCAGCAGCCAAGACGGAGGCGGGAGGAGCACAGATACGCAGTATTTT. It codes for CASSQDGGGRSTDTQYF.

V is TRBV27 and J is TRBJ2-3, with no clear D. The ends were cut back, 0 bases at V and 5 bases at J, with 6 bases in the middle. CDR1 and CDR2 (germline): MNHEY, SMNVEV (reference sequence). The CDR3 spans 13 residues. The CDR3 here is CASSLSPQDTQYF. The DNA for the CDR3 is TGTGCCAGCAGTTTATCCCCCCAAGATACGCAGTATTTT.

The V call is TRBV7-3, the J call TRBJ2-2; tentative D call: TRBD2 (6 bases). V gave up 5 bases and J gave up 2 bases, with 15 bases separating them. There are 16 residues in the CDR3. Germline-derived CDR1 and CDR2 are SGHTA and FQGTGA. This chain's CDR3 is CASSPRGTLNTGELFF. DNA for the CDR3: TGTGCCAGCAGCCCACGCGGGACCCTTAACACCGGGGAGCTGTTTTTT.

The CDR3 is CASSSGQGPGNTIYF. The DNA for the CDR3 is TGTGCCAGCAGCTCGGGACAGGGCCCTGGAAACACCATATATTTT. The chain uses TRBV11-2 and TRBJ1-3; 9 nucleotides align to TRBD1. The CDR3 consists of 15 residues. V lost 4 bases and J lost 2; bases outside the gene matches: 3. CDR1 SGHAT and CDR2 FQNNGV come from the germline V gene.

The chain employs TRBV30 and TRBJ1-2, with a tentative D call TRBD1 (6 bases). V lost 0 bases to trimming and J lost 4 bases, with 12 bases between them. The CDR3 totals 14 residues. Germline loops: CDR1 GTSNPN, CDR2 SVGIG (reference sequence). In nucleotides, the CDR3 is TGTGCCTGGAGTGTGGTACAGGGATTCTATGGCTACACCTTC. It specifies CAWSVVQGFYGYTF.

The chain uses TRBV19 and TRBJ2-3; 7 bases align to TRBD1. Trimming at V came to 1 base and at J to 5 bases, leaving 6 bases not matched to a gene. This CDR3 comprises 15 residues. The germline V gene has CDR1 LNHDA and CDR2 SQIVND (reference sequence). The chain's CDR3 is CASSIVSHRGDTQYF. CDR3 sequence (DNA): TGTGCCAGTAGTATAGTCTCCCACAGGGGAGATACGCAGTATTTT.

The rearrangement uses TRBV6-1 and TRBJ2-7; the D gene is possibly TRBD2 (7 bases). Trimming removed 3 bases from V and 3 bases from J, with 15 bases in between. This CDR3 region has 15 residues. Germline CDR1 is MNHNS and CDR2 is SASEGT. The CDR3 spells CASSDSGRTVYEQYF. The CDR3 DNA follows: TGTGCCAGCAGTGATAGCGGGCGGACAGTCTACGAGCAGTACTTC.

J is TRBJ2-6 and V is TRBV28, with TRBD1 matching 7 bases. CDR1 and CDR2 (germline): MDHEN, SYDVKM. The CDR3 sequence is 15 residues long. V shed 7 bases, J shed 4 bases, and the junction held 7 bases outside the gene matches. The DNA of the CDR3 is TGTGCCAGCACCGTGAGGGGGCCCGGGGCCAACGTCCTGACTTTC. This translates into CASTVRGPGANVLTF.

The V call is TRBV7-2, the J call TRBJ1-4, with D possibly being TRBD1 (5 bases). Germline V gives CDR1 SGHTA, CDR2 FQGNSA. The CDR3 length is 14 residues. V lost 3 bases to trimming and J lost 4 bases, with 9 bases between them. CDR3 sequence (DNA): TGTGCCAGCAGCTTCGACAGAGATAATGAAAAACTGTTTTTT. This sequence encodes CASSFDRDNEKLFF.

V usage is TRBV5-1 and J usage is TRBJ1-2, with D uncertain. V lost 4 bases to trimming and J lost 1 base, with 11 bases between them. CDR1 is SGHRS and CDR2 is YFSETQ in the germline V gene. This CDR3 comprises 14 residues. The CDR3 loop is CASSPPTDNYGYTF. The CDR3, as DNA: TGCGCCAGCAGCCCCCCTACAGATAACTATGGCTACACCTTC.

This clone occurred once. The V and J genes are TRBV15 and TRBJ1-4; D is unresolved. Germline CDR1 LNHNV, CDR2 YYDKDF (reference sequence). The CDR3 runs 15 residues. V was trimmed by 1 base and J by 5 bases, leaving 11 bases between them. The CDR3: CATSRAGAANEKLFF. The CDR3 DNA is TGTGCCACCAGCAGAGCGGGAGCCGCGAATGAAAAACTGTTTTTT.

This clone appeared a single time. Here the CDR3 DNA reads TGTGCCAGCAGCTTACAGGGAATGAACACTGAAGCTTTCTTT. Translating gives CASSLQGMNTEAFF. V is TRBV7-6 and J is TRBJ1-1; D might be TRBD1 (5 bases). The CDR3 has 14 residues. Trimming took off 2 bases at V and 0 bases at J, with 7 bases between the two ends. CDR1 SGHVS and CDR2 FNYEAQ come from the germline V gene.

V is TRBV18 and J is TRBJ2-5, with TRBD2 as a possible D gene (6 bases). The DNA end is more similar to TRBJ2-7, so the J call may be wrong. This CDR3 comprises 14 residues. Germline CDR1 KGHSH, CDR2 LQKENI. The CDR3 here is CASSPNQGGYEQYF. The CDR3 DNA reads TGTGCCAGCTCACCCAACCAGGGAGGCTACGAGCAGTACTTC.

The genes are TRBV29-1 and TRBJ1-3; unclear D gene. V was pared by 7 bases and J by 7 bases, with 11 bases between. Germline CDR1 SQVTM, CDR2 ANQGSEA. This CDR3 has 11 amino acids. The CDR3, as DNA: TGCAGCGCAGGACTGCGGAACACCATATATTTT. Its translation is CSAGLRNTIYF.

The V call is TRBV7-2, the J call TRBJ1-5, with D perhaps matching TRBD1 (5 bases). The CDR3 contains 13 residues. Germline CDR1 is SGHTA and CDR2 is FQGNSA. The V gene lost 4 bases and the J gene lost 5 bases, with 9 bases spanning the gap. The CDR3 bases are TGTGCCAGCAGCTCCAGGGCCCATCAGCCCCAGCATTTT. It translates to CASSSRAHQPQHF.

About this clone itself: Other nucleotide sequences in the sample specify the same CDR3. This rearrangement joins TRBV5-6 to TRBJ1-4; no clear D gene. Germline loops: CDR1 SGHDT, CDR2 YYEEEE. The CDR3 totals 13 residues. Trimming took off 5 bases at V and 7 bases at J, with 12 bases between the two ends. CDR3 amino acids: CASSQRGAEKLFF. The CDR3 DNA is TGTGCCAGCAGTCAGCGGGGTGCTGAAAAACTGTTTTTT.

V and J are TRBV6-4 and TRBJ2-7, with 7 bases that match TRBD2. The CDR3 is 14 amino acids. V shed 2 bases and J 2 bases; nucleotides not matched to a gene: 3. Germline V CDR1 and CDR2: MRHNA, SNTAGT. The chain's CDR3 is CASSDRTRPYEQYF. The CDR3 DNA sequence: TGTGCCAGCAGTGACCGGACTAGACCCTACGAGCAGTACTTC.